Listed below are T cell receptor beta chains from one sample, sequenced in a study of blood T cell repertoires in COVID-19. The protocol was immunoSEQ multiplex PCR, while the TCRdb copy is restricted to in-frame clones and leaves out a portion. The sample shows some 50,000 clones, 90% of them seen only once. Input material: peripheral blood. The source is a middle-aged man with acute or convalescent COVID-19. Each CDR3 is given with its conserved first and last residue. The D gene is left open where the match is weak. Some rows have no size entry. The others give once, few or many, or a class for an expanded clone.

D gene | J gene | clone size | V gene | CDR3 protein | CDR3 DNA
- | TRBJ2-4 | - | TRBV30 | CAWSAYGGSGQNIQYF | TGTGCCTGGAGTGCGTACGGGGGTAGCGGACAAAACATTCAGTACTTC
- | TRBJ2-3 | - | TRBV10-2 | CASKERPSTDTQYF | TGCGCCAGCAAGGAGCGCCCTAGCACAGATACGCAGTATTTT
TRBD1 | TRBJ1-2 | - | TRBV12-3/TRBV12-4 | CASSLVRGRGYTF | TGTGCCAGCAGTTTAGTCAGGGGGCGAGGCTACACCTTC
- | TRBJ2-7 | - | TRBV2 | CASSQGYEQYF | TGTGCCAGCAGCCAGGGCTACGAGCAGTACTTC
- | TRBJ2-2 | - | TRBV7-2 | CASSLGGTFTGELFF | TGTGCCAGCAGCTTAGGTGGGACTTTTACCGGGGAGCTGTTTTTT
- | TRBJ2-5 | once | TRBV30 | CAWSRGGGGQETQYF | TGTGCCTGGAGTAGGGGGGGAGGTGGGCAAGAGACCCAGTACTTC
TRBD1 | TRBJ1-5 | - | TRBV5-4 | CASSFGTGRHQPQHF | TGTGCCAGCAGCTTCGGGACAGGTAGACATCAGCCCCAGCATTTT
TRBD2 | TRBJ2-6 | - | TRBV4-3 | CASSPGGGLSGANVLTF | TGCGCCAGCAGCCCCGGGGGGGGACTCTCTGGGGCCAACGTCCTGACTTTC
- | TRBJ1-2 | - | TRBV29-1 | CSVRQRSNYGYTF | TGCAGCGTGAGACAGCGTTCTAACTATGGCTACACCTTC
- | TRBJ2-3 | - | TRBV7-3 | CASSPTGTSIGGDTQYF | TGTGCCAGCAGCCCAACGGGGACTTCCATCGGCGGCGATACGCAGTATTTT
- | TRBJ2-2 | - | TRBV5-1 | CASSLGLGNTGELFF | TGCGCCAGCAGCTTGGGACTAGGAAACACCGGGGAGCTGTTTTTT
- | TRBJ2-2 | - | TRBV6-2/TRBV6-3 | CASSYGETGELFF | TGTGCCAGCAGTTATGGTGAGACCGGGGAGCTGTTTTTT
TRBD1 | TRBJ2-2 | - | TRBV9 | CASSSNPGQITGELFF | TGTGCCAGCAGCTCCAATCCGGGACAGATAACCGGGGAGCTGTTTTTT
TRBD2 | TRBJ2-5 | - | TRBV4-2 | CASSPGVSGTRGQETQYF | TGTGCCAGCAGCCCCGGGGTCTCCGGGACTAGAGGCCAAGAGACCCAGTACTTC
TRBD1 | TRBJ1-2 | - | TRBV28 | CASSLGGQGAYTF | TGTGCCAGCAGTTTAGGCGGACAGGGGGCCTACACCTTC
TRBD2 | TRBJ2-3 | - | TRBV27 | CASGGSGYSTDTQYF | TGTGCCAGTGGAGGTAGCGGGTATAGCACAGATACGCAGTATTTT
TRBD1 | TRBJ2-5 | - | TRBV5-1 | CASSLWQGARETQYF | TGCGCCAGCAGCTTGTGGCAGGGGGCACGTGAGACCCAGTACTTC
TRBD1 | TRBJ1-1 | - | TRBV5-1 | CASRVLPGQDAGEAFF | TGCGCCAGCCGGGTTTTACCTGGACAGGACGCGGGTGAAGCTTTCTTT
TRBD1 | TRBJ2-5 | - | TRBV19 | CASSIVTGEQTQYF | TGTGCCAGTAGTATAGTCACAGGGGAGCAGACCCAGTACTTC